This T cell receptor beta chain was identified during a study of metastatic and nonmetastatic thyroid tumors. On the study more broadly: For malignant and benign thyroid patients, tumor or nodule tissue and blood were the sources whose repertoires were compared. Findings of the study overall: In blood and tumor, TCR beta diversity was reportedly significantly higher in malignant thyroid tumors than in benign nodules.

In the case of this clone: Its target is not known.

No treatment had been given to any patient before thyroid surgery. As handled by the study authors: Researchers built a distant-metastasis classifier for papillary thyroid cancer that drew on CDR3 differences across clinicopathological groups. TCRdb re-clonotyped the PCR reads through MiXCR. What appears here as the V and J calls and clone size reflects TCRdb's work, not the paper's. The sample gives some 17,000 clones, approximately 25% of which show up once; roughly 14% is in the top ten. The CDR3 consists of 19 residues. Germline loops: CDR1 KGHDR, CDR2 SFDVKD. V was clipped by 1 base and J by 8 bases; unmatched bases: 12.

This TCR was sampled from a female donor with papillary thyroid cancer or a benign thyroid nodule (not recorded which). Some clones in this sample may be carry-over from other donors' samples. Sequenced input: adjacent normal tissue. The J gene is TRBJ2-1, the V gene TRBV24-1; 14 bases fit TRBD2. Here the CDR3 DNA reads TGTGCCACCAGTGATTTTTCAGGGACTAGCGGGAGTCCCAGGGATGAGCAGTTCTTC. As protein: CATSDFSGTSGSPRDEQFF.